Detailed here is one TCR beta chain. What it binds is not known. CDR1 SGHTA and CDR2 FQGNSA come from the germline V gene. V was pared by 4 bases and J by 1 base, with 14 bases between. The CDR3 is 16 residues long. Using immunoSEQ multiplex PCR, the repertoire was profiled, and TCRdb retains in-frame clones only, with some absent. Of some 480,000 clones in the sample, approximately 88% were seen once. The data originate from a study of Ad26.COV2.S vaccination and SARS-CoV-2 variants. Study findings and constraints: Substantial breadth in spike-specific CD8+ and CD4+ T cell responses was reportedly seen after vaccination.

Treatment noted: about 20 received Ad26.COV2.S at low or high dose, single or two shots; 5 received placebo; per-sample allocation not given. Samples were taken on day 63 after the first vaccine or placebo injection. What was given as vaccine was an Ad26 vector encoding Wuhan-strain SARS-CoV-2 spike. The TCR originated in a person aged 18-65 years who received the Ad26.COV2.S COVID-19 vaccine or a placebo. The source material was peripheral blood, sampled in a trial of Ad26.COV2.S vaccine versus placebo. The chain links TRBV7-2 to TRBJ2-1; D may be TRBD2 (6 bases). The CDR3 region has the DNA TGTGCCAGCAGCTCCCATAGCGGACCATCCTACAATGAGCAGTTCTTC. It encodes CASSSHSGPSYNEQFF.